This TCR beta chain was sequenced for a study of technical replicates of blood from a handful of donors. Assay used: immunoSEQ multiplex PCR; TCRdb lists only in-frame clones, some missing. The sample holds some 80,000 clones, around 94% seen once. Germline CDR1 MNHEY, CDR2 SMNVEV (reference sequence). CDR3 size: 17 residues. The germline V and J ends were trimmed by 6 bases and 4 bases, with 22 bases remaining between them. This TCR was sampled from a human donor in good health. Input material: T cells isolated from PBMCs. The chain links TRBV27 to TRBJ1-5, with D perhaps TRBD1 (6 bases). CDR3 amino acids: CASRRAGQSRSNQPQHF. DNA of the CDR3: TGTGCCAGCAGAAGGGCCGGACAGAGCAGATCGAATCAGCCCCAGCATTTT.